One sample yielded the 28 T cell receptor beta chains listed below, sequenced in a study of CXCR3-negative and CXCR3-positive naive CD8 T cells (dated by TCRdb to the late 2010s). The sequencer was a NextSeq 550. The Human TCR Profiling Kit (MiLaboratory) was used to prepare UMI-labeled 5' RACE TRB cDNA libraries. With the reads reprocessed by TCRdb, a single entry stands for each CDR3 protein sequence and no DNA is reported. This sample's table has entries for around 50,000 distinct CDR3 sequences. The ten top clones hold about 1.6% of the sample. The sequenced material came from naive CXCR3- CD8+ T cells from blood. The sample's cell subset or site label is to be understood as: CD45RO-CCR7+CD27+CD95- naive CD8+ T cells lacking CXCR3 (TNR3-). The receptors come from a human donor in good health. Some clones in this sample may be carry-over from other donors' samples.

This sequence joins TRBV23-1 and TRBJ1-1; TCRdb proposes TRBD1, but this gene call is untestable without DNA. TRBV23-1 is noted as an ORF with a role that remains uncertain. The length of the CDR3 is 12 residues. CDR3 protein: CASSQGGDEAFF.

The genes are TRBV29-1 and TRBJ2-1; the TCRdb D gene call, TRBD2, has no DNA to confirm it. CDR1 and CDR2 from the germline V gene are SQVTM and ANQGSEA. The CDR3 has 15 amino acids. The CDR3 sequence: CSVDGSGGDYNEQFF.

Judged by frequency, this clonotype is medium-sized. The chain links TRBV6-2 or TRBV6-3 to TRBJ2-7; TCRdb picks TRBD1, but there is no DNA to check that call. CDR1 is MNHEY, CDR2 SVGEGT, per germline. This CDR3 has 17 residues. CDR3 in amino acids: CASSYSMREGRNHEQYF.

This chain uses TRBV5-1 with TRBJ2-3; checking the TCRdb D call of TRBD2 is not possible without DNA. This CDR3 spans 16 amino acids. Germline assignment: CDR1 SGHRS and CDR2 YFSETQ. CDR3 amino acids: CASSLAISGVLVTQYF. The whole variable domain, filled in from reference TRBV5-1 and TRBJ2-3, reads KAGVTQTPRYLIKTRGQQVTLSCSPISGHRSVSWYQQTPGQGLQFLFEYFSETQRNKGNFPGRFSGRQFSNSRSEMNVSTLELGDSALYLCASSLAISGVLVTQYFGPGTRLTVL.

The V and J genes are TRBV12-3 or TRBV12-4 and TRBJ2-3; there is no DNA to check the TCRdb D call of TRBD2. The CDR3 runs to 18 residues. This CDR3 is CASNANPGLAPRTDTQYF.

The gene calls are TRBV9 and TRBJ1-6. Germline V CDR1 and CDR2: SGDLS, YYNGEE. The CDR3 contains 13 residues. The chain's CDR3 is CASSTQSNSPLHF.

CDR3 residues: CSVAREKSYEQYF. This chain joins TRBV29-1 and TRBJ2-7. CDR1 is SQVTM, CDR2 ANQGSEA, per germline. The CDR3 sequence is 13 residues long.

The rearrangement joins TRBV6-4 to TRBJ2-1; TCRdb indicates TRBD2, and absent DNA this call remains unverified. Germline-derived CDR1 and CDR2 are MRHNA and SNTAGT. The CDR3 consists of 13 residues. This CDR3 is CASSDSVEGEQFF.

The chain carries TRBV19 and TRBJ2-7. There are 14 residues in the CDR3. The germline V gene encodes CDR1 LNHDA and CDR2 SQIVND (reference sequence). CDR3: CASSIVGSSYEQYF. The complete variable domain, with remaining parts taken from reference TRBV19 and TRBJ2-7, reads DGGITQSPKYLFRKEGQNVTLSCEQNLNHDAMYWYRQDPGQGLRLIYYSQIVNDFQKGDIAEGYSVSREKKESFPLTVTSAQKNPTAFYLCASSIVGSSYEQYFGPGTRLTVT.

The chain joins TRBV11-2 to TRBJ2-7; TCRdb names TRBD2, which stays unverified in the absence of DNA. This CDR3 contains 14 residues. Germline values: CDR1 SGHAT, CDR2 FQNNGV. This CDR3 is CASSLLAEDYEQYF.

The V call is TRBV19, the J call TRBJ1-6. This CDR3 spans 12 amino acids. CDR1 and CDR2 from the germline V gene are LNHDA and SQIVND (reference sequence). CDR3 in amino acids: CASSDDSSPLHF.

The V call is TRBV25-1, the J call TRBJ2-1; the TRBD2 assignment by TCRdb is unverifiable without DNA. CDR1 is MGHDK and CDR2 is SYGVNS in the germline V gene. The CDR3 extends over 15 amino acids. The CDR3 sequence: CASSVTGTSSHEQFF.

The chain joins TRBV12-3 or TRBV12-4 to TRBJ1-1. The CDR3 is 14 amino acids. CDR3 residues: CASSFGGERTEAFF.

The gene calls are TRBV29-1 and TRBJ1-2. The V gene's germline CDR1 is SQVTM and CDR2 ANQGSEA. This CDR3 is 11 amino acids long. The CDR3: CSVDDSYGYTF.

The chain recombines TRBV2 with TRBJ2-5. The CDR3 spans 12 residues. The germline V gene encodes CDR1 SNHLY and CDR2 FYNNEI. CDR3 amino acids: CASSVYQETQYF. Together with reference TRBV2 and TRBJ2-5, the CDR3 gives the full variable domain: EPEVTQTPSHQVTQMGQEVILRCVPISNHLYFYWYRQILGQKVEFLVSFYNNEISEKSEIFDDQFSVERPDGSNFTLKIRSTKLEDSAMYFCASSVYQETQYFGPGTRLLVL.

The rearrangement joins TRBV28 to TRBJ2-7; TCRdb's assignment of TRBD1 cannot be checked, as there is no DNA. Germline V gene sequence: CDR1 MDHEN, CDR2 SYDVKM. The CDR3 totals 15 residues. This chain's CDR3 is CASRSAGTGAYEQYF. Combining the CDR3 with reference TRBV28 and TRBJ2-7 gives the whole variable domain DVKVTQSSRYLVKRTGEKVFLECVQDMDHENMFWYRQDPGLGLRLIYFSYDVKMKEKGDIPEGYSVSREKKERFSLILESASTNQTSMYLCASRSAGTGAYEQYFGPGTRLTVT.

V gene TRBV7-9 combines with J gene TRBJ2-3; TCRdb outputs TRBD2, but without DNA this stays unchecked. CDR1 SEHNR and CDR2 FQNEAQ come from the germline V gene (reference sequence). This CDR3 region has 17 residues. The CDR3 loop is CASSLDPGGMSTDTQYF. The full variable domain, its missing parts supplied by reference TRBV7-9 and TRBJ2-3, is DTGVSQNPRHKITKRGQNVTFRCDPISEHNRLYWYRQTLGQGPEFLTYFQNEAQLEKSRLLSDRFSAERPKGSFSTLEIQRTEQGDSAMYLCASSLDPGGMSTDTQYFGPGTRLTVL.

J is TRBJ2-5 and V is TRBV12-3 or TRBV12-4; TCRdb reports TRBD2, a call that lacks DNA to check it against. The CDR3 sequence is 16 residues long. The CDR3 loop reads CASSSSGGPWQETQYF.

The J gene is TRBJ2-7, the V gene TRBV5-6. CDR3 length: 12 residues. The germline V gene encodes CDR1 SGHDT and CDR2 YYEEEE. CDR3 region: CASSWGTYEQYF.

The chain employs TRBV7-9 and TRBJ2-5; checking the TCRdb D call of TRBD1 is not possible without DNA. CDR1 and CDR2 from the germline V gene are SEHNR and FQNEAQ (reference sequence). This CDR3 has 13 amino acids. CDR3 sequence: CASTLGSEETQYF.

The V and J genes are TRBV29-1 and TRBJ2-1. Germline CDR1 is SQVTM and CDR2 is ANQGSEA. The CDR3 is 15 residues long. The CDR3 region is CSARDLGSSYNEQFF.

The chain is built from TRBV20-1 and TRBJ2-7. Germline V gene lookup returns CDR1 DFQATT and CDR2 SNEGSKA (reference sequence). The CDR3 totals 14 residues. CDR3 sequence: CSARVEPSSYEQYF.

The CDR3 protein is CAPAGGAYEQYF. The V and J genes are TRBV6-4 and TRBJ2-7; TCRdb's assignment of TRBD2 cannot be checked, as there is no DNA. This CDR3 is built from 12 residues. Per the germline V gene, CDR1 is MRHNA and CDR2 is SNTAGT.

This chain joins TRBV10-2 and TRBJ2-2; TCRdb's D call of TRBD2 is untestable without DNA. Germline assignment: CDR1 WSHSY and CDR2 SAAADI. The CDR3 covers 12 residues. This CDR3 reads CASSGRSGELFF.

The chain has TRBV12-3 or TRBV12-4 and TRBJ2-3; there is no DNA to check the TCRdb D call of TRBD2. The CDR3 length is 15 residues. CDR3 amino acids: CASDAGGSSTDTQYF.

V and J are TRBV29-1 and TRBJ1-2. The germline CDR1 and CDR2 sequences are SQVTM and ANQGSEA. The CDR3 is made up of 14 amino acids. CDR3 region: CSVEAGAPIYGYTF.

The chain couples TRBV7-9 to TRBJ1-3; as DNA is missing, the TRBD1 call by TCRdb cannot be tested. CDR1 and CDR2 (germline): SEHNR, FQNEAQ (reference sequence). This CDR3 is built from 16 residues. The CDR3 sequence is CASSLGAVASGNTIYF.

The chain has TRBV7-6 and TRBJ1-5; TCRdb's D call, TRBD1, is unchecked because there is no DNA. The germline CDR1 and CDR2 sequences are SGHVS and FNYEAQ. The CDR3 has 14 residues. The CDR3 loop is CASSLEQGDQPQHF.